Listed below are T cell receptor beta chains from one sample, sequenced in a study of blood T cell repertoires in COVID-19. This table comes from immunoSEQ multiplex PCR, and its TCRdb copy is limited to in-frame clones, with some not included. The sample has 50,000 to 65,000 clones, approximately 87% seen once; the top ten hold under 5%. What was sequenced was peripheral blood. The receptor set was obtained from a man aged 35 to 55 with active COVID-19. The CDR3 runs from the conserved cysteine through the conserved F or W. Fields, in order: J gene, V gene, clone size, D gene, CDR3 protein, CDR3 DNA. A D gene is named only where the DNA matches it firmly. Size is omitted from some rows. Given values are once, few, many or a class for expanded clones.

TRBJ2-3	TRBV5-6	-	-	CASSTTGLGTDTQYF	TGTGCCAGCAGCACAACAGGGTTAGGCACAGATACGCAGTATTTT
TRBJ2-2	TRBV9	once	TRBD1	CASSVPGQGGAGELFF	TGTGCCAGCAGCGTCCCGGGACAGGGCGGGGCCGGGGAGCTGTTTTTT
TRBJ2-7	TRBV3-1/TRBV3-2	once	TRBD2	CASSLAGGSYEQYF	TGTGCCAGCAGCTTAGCGGGAGGCTCCTACGAGCAGTACTTC
TRBJ1-1	TRBV5-1	-	TRBD1	CASSPLDRGWNTEAFF	TGCGCCAGCAGCCCCCTGGACAGGGGATGGAACACTGAAGCTTTCTTT
TRBJ1-5	TRBV5-1	-	-	CASSLSGNIGQPQHF	TGCGCCAGCAGCTTGTCGGGGAACATCGGGCAGCCCCAGCATTTT
TRBJ2-7	TRBV30	-	TRBD1	CAWTLPGQAGGRYEQYF	TGTGCCTGGACCCTGCCGGGACAGGCCGGCGGGCGGTACGAGCAGTACTTC
TRBJ2-1	TRBV9	-	TRBD2	CASSVELASGRGNEQFF	TGTGCCAGCAGCGTAGAATTGGCTAGCGGGAGGGGGAATGAGCAGTTCTTC
TRBJ1-5	TRBV6-1	-	TRBD1	CASSEAGTGSQPQHF	TGTGCCAGCAGTGAAGCTGGGACAGGGTCCCAGCCCCAGCATTTT
TRBJ1-3	TRBV7-9	-	TRBD1	CASSSLTGGSSSGNTIYF	TGTGCCAGCAGCTCCCTGACAGGGGGAAGTAGCTCTGGAAACACCATATATTTT
TRBJ2-3	TRBV7-3	-	-	CASSSRNREDTQYF	TGTGCCAGCAGCTCCCGTAACAGGGAAGATACGCAGTATTTT
TRBJ2-5	TRBV11-1	-	-	CASSLQDKETQYF	TGTGCCAGCAGCTTACAGGACAAAGAGACCCAGTACTTC
TRBJ2-3	TRBV7-9	-	TRBD1	CASSLGTGTITDTQYF	TGTGCCAGCAGCTTGGGGACAGGGACGATCACAGATACGCAGTATTTT
TRBJ2-3	TRBV7-3	-	-	CASSPTGGRLDTQYF	TGTGCCAGCAGCCCTACCGGGGGGCGGTTAGATACGCAGTATTTT
TRBJ1-5	TRBV18	-	-	CASSPGPYDQPQHF	TGTGCCAGCTCACCTGGGCCTTACGATCAGCCCCAGCATTTT
TRBJ2-2	TRBV10-3	-	-	CAIGERDTGELFF	TGTGCCATCGGGGAGCGGGACACCGGGGAGCTGTTTTTT
TRBJ2-1	TRBV2	-	TRBD1	CASDGQGRYNEQFF	TGTGCCAGCGACGGACAGGGTCGGTACAATGAGCAGTTCTTC
TRBJ1-2	TRBV28	-	-	CAGSLRGRGTGYTF	TGTGCCGGCAGTTTAAGGGGAAGGGGGACGGGCTACACCTTC
TRBJ1-2	TRBV28	few	-	CASSLRGRGTGYTF	TGTGCCAGCAGTTTAAGGGGAAGGGGGACGGGCTACACCTTC
TRBJ2-1	TRBV28	-	TRBD1	CASSTRQGVNEQFF	TGTGCCAGCAGTACTCGACAGGGGGTAAATGAGCAGTTCTTC
TRBJ2-2	TRBV7-9	-	TRBD1	CASSLPIYGTDRTGELFF	TGTGCCAGCAGCTTACCGATTTACGGGACAGATCGCACCGGGGAGCTGTTTTTT
TRBJ1-2	TRBV5-1	-	TRBD1	CASSSPGQGSGANGYTF	TGCGCCAGCAGCTCTCCGGGACAGGGGAGCGGGGCGAATGGCTACACCTTC
TRBJ2-4	TRBV18	few	-	CASSPRLQKAKNIQYF	TGTGCCAGCTCACCACGCTTGCAGAAGGCCAAAAACATTCAGTACTTC
TRBJ1-1	TRBV27	-	TRBD1	CASSFDRATEAFF	TGTGCCAGCAGTTTTGACAGGGCGACTGAAGCTTTCTTT
TRBJ1-1	TRBV24-1	-	TRBD1	CATREGQGSGEAFF	TGTGCCACCAGAGAGGGACAGGGATCAGGGGAAGCTTTCTTT
TRBJ1-1	TRBV12-5	-	-	CASGLGGSFTEAFF	TGTGCTAGTGGTTTGGGAGGGAGTTTCACTGAAGCTTTCTTT
TRBJ2-7	TRBV20-1	-	-	CSASQREQYF	TGCAGTGCTAGTCAGCGGGAGCAGTACTTC
TRBJ2-7	TRBV27	-	-	CASRGDFPFYEQYF	TGTGCCAGCAGGGGGGACTTCCCTTTCTACGAGCAGTACTTC
TRBJ2-7	TRBV12-2	-	-	CASRSDRGRFPSSYEQYF	TGTGCAAGTCGCTCCGACAGGGGGCGTTTCCCGAGCTCCTACGAGCAGTACTTC
TRBJ1-5	TRBV19	-	-	CASSQSRVPNQPQHF	TGTGCCAGTAGTCAATCCAGGGTCCCCAATCAGCCCCAGCATTTT
TRBJ2-7	TRBV5-1	once	TRBD1	CASSLGQGDEQYF	TGCGCCAGCAGCTTGGGACAGGGGGACGAGCAGTACTTC
TRBJ2-7	TRBV29-1	-	-	CSAMGQGRGEQYF	TGCAGCGCAATGGGGCAGGGGAGAGGCGAGCAGTACTTC
TRBJ2-7	TRBV6-1	-	-	CASSEDGGGAIEQYF	TGTGCCAGCAGTGAAGACGGAGGGGGGGCCATCGAGCAGTACTTC
TRBJ1-1	TRBV19	once	-	CASTRVEENTEAFF	TGTGCCAGTACCAGAGTAGAGGAGAACACTGAAGCTTTCTTT
TRBJ2-3	TRBV5-1	-	TRBD2	CASSPTSRYTDTQYF	TGCGCCAGCAGCCCGACTAGCCGGTACACAGATACGCAGTATTTT
TRBJ1-2	TRBV7-9	-	-	CASSLSTGPAYGYTF	TGTGCCAGCAGCTTAAGTACAGGGCCTGCCTATGGCTACACCTTC
TRBJ2-3	TRBV2	few	TRBD1	CASRAIGGSGTQYF	TGTGCCAGCAGGGCTATAGGGGGCTCGGGTACGCAGTATTTT
TRBJ1-4	TRBV19	once	TRBD1	CASSPRTGAGEKLFF	TGTGCCAGTAGTCCTCGGACAGGAGCCGGTGAAAAACTGTTTTTT
TRBJ2-7	TRBV5-1	-	TRBD1	CASSFRTGAFYYEQYF	TGCGCCAGCAGCTTTCGGACAGGAGCCTTCTACTACGAGCAGTACTTC
TRBJ1-1	TRBV5-1	once	-	CASSRDNMNTEAFF	TGCGCCAGCAGCCGGGACAACATGAACACTGAAGCTTTCTTT
TRBJ2-7	TRBV28	-	-	CASCLANPSYEQYF	TGTGCCAGCTGCCTAGCGAACCCCTCCTACGAGCAGTACTTC
TRBJ1-2	TRBV28	-	-	CASSFYDRSLGYTF	TGTGCCAGCAGTTTTTACGACAGGTCTTTGGGCTACACCTTC
TRBJ2-3	TRBV5-1	-	TRBD2	CASSPWTSGGTDTQYF	TGCGCCAGCAGCCCCTGGACTAGCGGTGGGACAGATACGCAGTATTTT
TRBJ1-2	TRBV13	once	TRBD1	CASSLGWTGGNYGYTF	TGTGCCAGCAGCTTAGGTTGGACAGGGGGAAACTATGGCTACACCTTC
TRBJ1-5	TRBV7-8	-	TRBD1	CASSFAGTGGTQPQHF	TGTGCCAGCAGCTTCGCCGGGACAGGGGGTACTCAGCCCCAGCATTTT
TRBJ1-6	TRBV21-1	few	-	CASSRAGGYNSPLHF	TGTGCCAGCAGCAGAGCAGGCGGCTATAATTCACCCCTCCACTTT
TRBJ2-7	TRBV5-1	-	-	CASSATYSYEQYF	TGCGCCAGCAGCGCGACTTACTCCTACGAGCAGTACTTC
TRBJ2-7	TRBV5-8	-	-	CASSGGGFYEQYF	TGTGCCAGCAGTGGGGGCGGGTTTTACGAGCAGTACTTC
TRBJ2-5	TRBV3-1/TRBV3-2	-	-	CASSPLGETQYF	TGTGCCAGCAGCCCACTAGGAGAGACCCAGTACTTC
TRBJ2-3	TRBV7-9	once	TRBD1	CASSFGQGEGDTQYF	TGTGCCAGCAGCTTCGGACAGGGGGAAGGGGATACGCAGTATTTT
TRBJ1-6	TRBV11-3	-	-	CASSLVWSSPLHF	TGTGCCAGCAGCTTAGTATGGAGTTCACCCCTCCACTTT
TRBJ2-7	TRBV14	-	TRBD2	CASSQDNLLLAGDLLLAYEQYF	TGTGCCAGCAGCCAAGATAATTTGCTACTAGCGGGAGATTTGTTATTAGCCTACGAGCAGTACTTC
TRBJ1-6	TRBV4-1	few	-	CASSHRWEGFVALHF	TGCGCCAGCAGCCACAGATGGGAGGGATTCGTGGCCCTCCACTTT
TRBJ2-1	TRBV11-3	-	TRBD2	CASSQGLAHEQFF	TGTGCCAGCAGCCAGGGACTAGCACACGAGCAGTTCTTC
TRBJ2-1	TRBV11-2	-	-	CASSGRQILYNEQFF	TGTGCCAGCAGCGGCCGACAGATTCTCTACAATGAGCAGTTCTTC
TRBJ1-2	TRBV5-1	few	TRBD1	CASSSSGTGVYGYTF	TGCGCCAGCAGCTCCTCCGGGACAGGGGTCTATGGCTACACCTTC
TRBJ2-5	TRBV5-1	once	-	CASSLFAGSETQYF	TGCGCCAGCAGCTTGTTCGCGGGGTCGGAGACCCAGTACTTC
TRBJ2-1	TRBV27	-	-	CASSLRQGGYNEQFF	TGTGCCAGCAGTTTAAGGCAGGGCGGCTACAATGAGCAGTTCTTC
TRBJ2-1	TRBV24-1	-	TRBD1	CATSDPPTGQHGNEQFF	TGTGCCACCAGTGATCCTCCGACAGGGCAACATGGCAATGAGCAGTTCTTC
TRBJ2-5	TRBV7-3	-	-	CASSLHSRETQYF	TGTGCCAGCAGCCTACATTCGAGGGAGACCCAGTACTTC
TRBJ2-1	TRBV27	-	TRBD2	CASSLTSGASSYNEQFF	TGTGCCAGCAGCCTTACTAGCGGGGCTTCTTCCTACAATGAGCAGTTCTTC